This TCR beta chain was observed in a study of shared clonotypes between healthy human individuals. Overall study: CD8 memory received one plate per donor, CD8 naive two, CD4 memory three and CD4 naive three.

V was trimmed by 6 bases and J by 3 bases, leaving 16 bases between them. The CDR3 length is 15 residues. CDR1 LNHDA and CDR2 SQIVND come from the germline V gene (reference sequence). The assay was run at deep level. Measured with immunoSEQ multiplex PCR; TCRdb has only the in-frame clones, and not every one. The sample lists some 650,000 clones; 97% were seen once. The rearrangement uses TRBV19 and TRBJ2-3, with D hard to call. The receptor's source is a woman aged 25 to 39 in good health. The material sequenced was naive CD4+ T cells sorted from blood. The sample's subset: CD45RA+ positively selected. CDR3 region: CASSELFGLTDTQYF. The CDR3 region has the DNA TGTGCCAGTAGCGAATTGTTCGGGTTGACAGATACGCAGTATTTT.